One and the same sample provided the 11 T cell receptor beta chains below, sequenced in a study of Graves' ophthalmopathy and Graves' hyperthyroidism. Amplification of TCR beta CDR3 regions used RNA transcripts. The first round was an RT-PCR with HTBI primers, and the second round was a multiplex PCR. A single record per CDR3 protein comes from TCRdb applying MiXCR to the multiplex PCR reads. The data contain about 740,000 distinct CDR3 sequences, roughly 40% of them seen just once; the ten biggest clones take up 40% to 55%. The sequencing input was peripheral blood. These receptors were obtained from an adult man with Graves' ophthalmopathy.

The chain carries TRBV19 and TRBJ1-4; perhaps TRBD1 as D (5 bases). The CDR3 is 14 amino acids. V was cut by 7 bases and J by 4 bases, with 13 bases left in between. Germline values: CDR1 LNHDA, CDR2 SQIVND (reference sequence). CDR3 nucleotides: TGTGCCAGTACAAAGGGGTCGAATAATGAAAAACTGTTTTTT. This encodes CASTKGSNNEKLFF.

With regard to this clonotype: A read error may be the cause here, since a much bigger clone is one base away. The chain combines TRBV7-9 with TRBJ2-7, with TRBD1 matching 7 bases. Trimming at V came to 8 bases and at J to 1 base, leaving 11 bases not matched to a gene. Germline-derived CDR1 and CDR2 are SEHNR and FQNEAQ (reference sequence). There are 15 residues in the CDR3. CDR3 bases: TGTGCCAGCGGCCAGGGGACAGTTCGTTCCTACGAGCAGTACTTC. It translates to CASGQGTVRSYEQYF.

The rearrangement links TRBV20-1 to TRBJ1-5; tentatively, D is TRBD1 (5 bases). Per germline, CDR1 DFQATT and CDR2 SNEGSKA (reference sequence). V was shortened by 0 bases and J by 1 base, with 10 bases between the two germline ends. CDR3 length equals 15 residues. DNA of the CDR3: TGCAGTGCTAGAGATCCAGGGTGGAGCAATCAGCCCCAGCATTTT. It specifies CSARDPGWSNQPQHF.

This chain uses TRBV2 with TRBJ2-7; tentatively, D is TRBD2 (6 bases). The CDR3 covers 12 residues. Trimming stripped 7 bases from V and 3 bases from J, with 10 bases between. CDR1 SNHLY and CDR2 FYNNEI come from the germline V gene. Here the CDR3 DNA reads TGTGCCAGCAAAGGAGGGAACTACGAGCAGTACTTC. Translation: CASKGGNYEQYF.

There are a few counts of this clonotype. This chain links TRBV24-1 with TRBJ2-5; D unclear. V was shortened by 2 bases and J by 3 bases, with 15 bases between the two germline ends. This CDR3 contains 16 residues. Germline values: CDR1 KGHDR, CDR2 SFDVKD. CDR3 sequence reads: CATSDSLGWLEETQYF. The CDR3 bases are TGTGCCACCAGTGATTCCCTCGGGTGGTTAGAAGAGACCCAGTACTTC.

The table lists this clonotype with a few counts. The CDR3 DNA reads TGTGCCAGCAGCTTAGAATGGGAGGCAATGGGCGAGACCCAGTACTTC. Protein product: CASSLEWEAMGETQYF. The chain joins TRBV7-9 to TRBJ2-5; D perhaps matches TRBD2 (6 bases). Between the trimmed V and J ends, which lost 1 base and 5 bases, there was a span of 17 bases. Per the germline V gene, CDR1 is SEHNR and CDR2 is FQNEAQ (reference sequence). The CDR3 covers 16 residues.

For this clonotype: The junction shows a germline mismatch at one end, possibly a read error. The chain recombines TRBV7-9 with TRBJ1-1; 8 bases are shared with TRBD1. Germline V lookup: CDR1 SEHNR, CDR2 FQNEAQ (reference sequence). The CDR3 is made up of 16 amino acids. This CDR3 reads CASSLEGAGGFSEAVF. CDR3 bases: TGTGCCAGCAGCTTAGAAGGGGCAGGGGGCTTCTCTGAAGCTGTCTTT.

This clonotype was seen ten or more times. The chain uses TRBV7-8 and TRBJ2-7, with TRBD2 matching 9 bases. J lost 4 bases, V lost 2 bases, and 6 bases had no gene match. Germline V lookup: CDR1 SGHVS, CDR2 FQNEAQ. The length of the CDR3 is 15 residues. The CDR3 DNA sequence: TGTGCCAGCAGCTTAATTGGCGGGGGGGAGTACGAGCAGTACTTC. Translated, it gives CASSLIGGGEYEQYF.

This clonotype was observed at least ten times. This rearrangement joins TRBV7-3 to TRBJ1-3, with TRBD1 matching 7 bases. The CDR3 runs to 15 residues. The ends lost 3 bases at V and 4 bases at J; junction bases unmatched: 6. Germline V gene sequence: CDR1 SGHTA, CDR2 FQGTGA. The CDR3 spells CASSFEGARGNTIYF. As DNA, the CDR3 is TGTGCCAGCAGCTTCGAGGGGGCGCGGGGAAACACCATATATTTT.

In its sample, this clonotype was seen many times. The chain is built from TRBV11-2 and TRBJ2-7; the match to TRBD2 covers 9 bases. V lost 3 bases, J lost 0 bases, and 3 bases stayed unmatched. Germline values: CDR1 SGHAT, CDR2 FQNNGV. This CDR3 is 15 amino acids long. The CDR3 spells CASSLGLAVSYEQYF. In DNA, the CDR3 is TGTGCCAGCAGCTTGGGACTAGCCGTCTCCTACGAGCAGTACTTC.

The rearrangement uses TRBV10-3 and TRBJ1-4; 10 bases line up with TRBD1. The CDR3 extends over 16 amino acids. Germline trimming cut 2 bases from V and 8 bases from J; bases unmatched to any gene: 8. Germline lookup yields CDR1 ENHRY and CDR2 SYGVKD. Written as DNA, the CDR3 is TGTGCCATCAGTGAGGCCGGGACAGGGGCTCGAGAAAAACTGTTTTTT. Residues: CAISEAGTGAREKLFF.